This T cell receptor beta chain was obtained from a study of blood T cells in healthy people across ages. Germline CDR1 reads MNHNS; CDR2 reads SASEGT. The CDR3 runs 15 residues. V lost 2 bases and J lost 2, with 11 bases in between. PCR was performed a second time for about 6 to 12 cycles using a sample-barcoded 5' primer and a J-beta primer mix. Each TCR beta cDNA got a 12-nucleotide random molecular identifier. Sequencing of every sample gave 3 million or more CDR3-containing paired-end reads. TCRdb called the 5' RACE reads again in MiXCR, with one record for every CDR3 protein. The table lists about 1.8 million distinct CDR3 sequences, about 49% of them singletons. In the case of this clonotype: The antigen remains unidentified.

Every participating donor contributed about 10 milliliters of peripheral blood through a draw. Study-wide results and caveats: Relative to aged donors, long-lived donors carried more naive CD4+ cells and displayed higher diversity.

The material sequenced was blood. The clonotype originates from a woman aged 40 to 50 in good health. The chain is built from TRBV6-1 and TRBJ2-3; D uncertain. CDR3 protein: CASSEIWPYTDTQYF. The CDR3 DNA sequence: TGTGCCAGCAGTGAAATTTGGCCTTACACAGATACGCAGTATTTT.